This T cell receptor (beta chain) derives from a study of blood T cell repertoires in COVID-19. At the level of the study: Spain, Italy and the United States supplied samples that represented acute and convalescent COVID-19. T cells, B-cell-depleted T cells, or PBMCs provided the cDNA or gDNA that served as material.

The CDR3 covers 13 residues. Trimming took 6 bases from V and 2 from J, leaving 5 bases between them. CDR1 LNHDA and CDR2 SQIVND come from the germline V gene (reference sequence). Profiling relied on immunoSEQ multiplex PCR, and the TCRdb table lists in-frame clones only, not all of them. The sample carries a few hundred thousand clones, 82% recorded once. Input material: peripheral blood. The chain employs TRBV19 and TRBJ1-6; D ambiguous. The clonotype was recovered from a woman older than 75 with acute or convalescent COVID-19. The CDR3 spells CASRETYNSPLHF. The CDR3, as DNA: TGTGCCAGTAGAGAGACCTATAATTCACCCCTCCACTTT.